This T cell receptor beta chain appears in the sequencing data of a study of molecular identifiers for immune sequencing clone quantification. General observations from the study: Highly expanded clone sizes could be underestimated by identical TCR molecules sharing a barcode.

Previously described methods and listed TCR primers produced bulk TCR libraries. One entry per CDR3 protein, called by TCRdb with MiXCR from the PCR reads. The sample lists more than 300,000 distinct CDR3 sequences, about 21% occurring once. Naive CD8 T cells were sorted as CD8+CD4-CCR7+CD45RA+. At least ten counts were recorded for this clonotype. Its cognate antigen is unknown. Trimming shortened V by 4 bases and J by 7 bases, and 14 bases separated the two germline ends. The germline CDR1 and CDR2 sequences are SGHRS and YFSETQ. The CDR3 runs 13 residues. The gene calls are TRBV5-1 and TRBJ2-5; D possibly uses TRBD1 or TRBD2 (5 bases each). This TCR came from a human donor in good health. Some libraries in this study had Jurkat cell RNA spiked in. Sequenced: naive CD8+ T cells from blood, with Jurkat cell RNA spiked in. Subset meaning: FACS-sorted CD8+CD4-CCR7+CD45RA+ naive T cells. The CDR3, as DNA: TGCGCCAGCAGCGACGGGGACGAGGGGACCCAGTACTTC. It codes for CASSDGDEGTQYF.